Listed here are 23 T cell receptor beta chains from one sample, sequenced in a study of blood T cell repertoires in COVID-19. Sequenced by immunoSEQ multiplex PCR; TCRdb stores in-frame clones only, minus some. The repertoire holds about 210,000 clones, with more than 75% as singletons. Sample: peripheral blood. The receptor set was obtained from a woman over 75 with acute or convalescent COVID-19.

This clone appeared once. The chain recombines TRBV27 with TRBJ1-5; 7 bases map to TRBD1. The CDR3 is 15 residues long. Trimming at V came to 0 bases and at J to 4 bases, leaving 3 bases not matched to a gene. The germline V gene has CDR1 MNHEY and CDR2 SMNVEV (reference sequence). For the CDR3, the DNA is TGTGCCAGCAGTTTATCCTCGGGACAGAATCAGCCCCAGCATTTT. Translated: CASSLSSGQNQPQHF.

This clone was seen just once. The rearrangement uses TRBV6-2 or TRBV6-3 and TRBJ2-1; D remains ambiguous. The CDR3 has 15 residues. Deletions cut 5 bases from V and 5 bases from J, with 16 bases between. The V gene's germline CDR1 is MNHEY and CDR2 SVGEGT. This CDR3 reads CASSRIELKNNEQFF. The CDR3 nucleotides are TGTGCCAGCAGTCGAATAGAGTTAAAGAACAATGAGCAGTTCTTC.

The rearrangement uses TRBV4-3 and TRBJ2-1, with TRBD2 matching 9 bases. There are 18 residues in the CDR3. Germline V CDR1 and CDR2: LGHNA, YSLEER. Unmatched junction bases numbered 15, after V lost 0 bases and J lost 9 bases. The CDR3 region has the DNA TGCGCCAGCAGCCAAGATATGGGGCTAGCGGGACCCCTGGGTGAGCAGTTCTTC. Translation: CASSQDMGLAGPLGEQFF.

V is TRBV14 and J is TRBJ1-1; D is perhaps TRBD1 (5 bases). With 6 bases removed from V and 8 bases from J, the gap between germline ends came to 13 bases. This CDR3 is 12 amino acids long. Per the germline V gene, CDR1 is SGHDN and CDR2 is FVKESK. DNA for the CDR3: TGTGCCAGCAGACCAGGGTTCTCCGAAGCTTTCTTT. Translating gives CASRPGFSEAFF.

The CDR3 DNA sequence: TGTGCCAGCAGTTTATCGAGTTCCCGCCTGCACACTGAAGCTTTCTTT. Translating it yields CASSLSSSRLHTEAFF. The chain employs TRBV27 and TRBJ1-1; D is uncertain. Germline V gene lookup returns CDR1 MNHEY and CDR2 SMNVEV (reference sequence). Trimming removed 0 bases from V and 3 bases from J, with 14 bases in between. The CDR3 has 16 residues.

This chain joins TRBV18 and TRBJ1-6, with TRBD1 identical over 7 bases. From germline, CDR1 is KGHSH and CDR2 LQKENI. The CDR3 length is 15 residues. V gave up 3 bases and J gave up 8 bases; unmatched junction bases: 7. CDR3 DNA sequence: TGTGCCAGCTCACCTAGGACAGGAGCAGATTCACCCCTCCACTTT. Its protein product is CASSPRTGADSPLHF.

The chain recombines TRBV3-1 (or the pseudogene TRBV3-2) with TRBJ1-2; 10 nucleotides line up with TRBD1. V shed 3 bases and J 7 bases; nucleotides not matched to a gene: 8. The CDR3 is 15 amino acids. Germline V gene lookup returns CDR1 LGHDT and CDR2 YNNKEL (reference sequence). The CDR3 region is CASSQMTGGAGGYTF. CDR3 DNA sequence: TGTGCCAGCAGCCAGATGACAGGGGGCGCGGGTGGCTACACCTTC.

The V call is TRBV24-1, the J call TRBJ1-1; D unresolved. Germline V lookup: CDR1 KGHDR, CDR2 SFDVKD. V was cut by 9 bases and J by 7 bases, with 14 bases left in between. The CDR3 loop spans 12 amino acids. The CDR3 region has the DNA TGTGCCACCGCCGATCACAGCTTTGAAGCTTTCTTT. It encodes CATADHSFEAFF.

The chain carries TRBV18 and TRBJ1-1; 8 nucleotides match TRBD1. Trimming cost V 4 bases and J 8 bases; bases outside gene matches: 6. The germline gives CDR1 KGHSH, CDR2 LQKENI. This CDR3 spans 13 amino acids. The CDR3 DNA sequence: TGTGCCAGCTCACATACCCGGGACAGGGAAGCTTTCTTT. This gives the protein CASSHTRDREAFF.

This clone was seen only a few times. The V and J genes are TRBV4-3 and TRBJ2-3; 12 positions match TRBD2. This CDR3 spans 19 amino acids. The junction had 15 bases not matched to a gene; V was cut back by 0 bases and J by 8 bases. CDR1 is LGHNA, CDR2 YSLEER, per germline. Here the CDR3 reads CASSQEYTGTSGPVLTQYF. For the CDR3, the DNA is TGCGCCAGCAGCCAAGAGTACACCGGGACTAGCGGGCCTGTACTTACGCAGTATTTT.

The V gene is TRBV10-1, the J gene TRBJ2-1, with D possibly TRBD1 on 6 matching bases. The V and J ends lost 5 bases and 3 bases respectively, with 11 bases between them. This CDR3 is 14 amino acids long. Germline V CDR1 and CDR2: WNHNN, SYGVQD (reference sequence). The CDR3, as DNA: TGCGCCAGCAGTCGCCGGGACAACTACAATGAGCAGTTCTTC. Translating gives CASSRRDNYNEQFF.

The chain joins TRBV18 to TRBJ1-5; TRBD1 matches at 8 bases. V trimming: 3 bases; J trimming: 4 bases; junction bases outside the gene matches: 5. Germline lookup yields CDR1 KGHSH and CDR2 LQKENI. The CDR3 extends over 15 amino acids. The CDR3 loop is CASSPQGQVNQPQHF. As DNA, the CDR3 is TGTGCCAGCTCACCCCAGGGACAGGTAAATCAGCCCCAGCATTTT.

The chain links TRBV9 to TRBJ2-3; 7 bases map to TRBD1. The CDR3 sequence is 15 residues long. Trimming removed 2 bases from V and 2 bases from J; junction bases left unmatched: 5. CDR1 is SGDLS and CDR2 is YYNGEE in the germline V gene. CDR3 sequence (DNA): TGTGCCAGCAGCGTTGTGGGACAGCACACAGATACGCAGTATTTT. The encoded protein is CASSVVGQHTDTQYF.

The chain is built from TRBV19 and TRBJ1-1; the match to TRBD1 covers 7 bases. CDR1 is LNHDA, CDR2 SQIVND, per germline (reference sequence). V shed 6 bases, J shed 4 bases, and the junction held 8 bases outside the gene matches. The CDR3 contains 14 residues. The CDR3 DNA is TGTGCCAGTAGGACAGGGATACCGGGCACTGAAGCTTTCTTT. This translates into CASRTGIPGTEAFF. Filled out from reference TRBV19 and TRBJ1-1, the complete variable domain reads DGGITQSPKYLFRKEGQNVTLSCEQNLNHDAMYWYRQDPGQGLRLIYYSQIVNDFQKGDIAEGYSVSREKKESFPLTVTSAQKNPTAFYLCASRTGIPGTEAFFGQGTRLTVV.

This rearrangement joins TRBV2 to TRBJ1-1, with TRBD1 as a possible D gene (6 bases). Germline CDR1 is SNHLY and CDR2 is FYNNEI. Trimming stripped 8 bases from V and 1 base from J, with 8 bases between. The CDR3 spans 12 residues. The CDR3 region is CASDRKNTEAFF. DNA for the CDR3: TGTGCCAGCGACAGGAAGAACACTGAAGCTTTCTTT.

The chain has TRBV7-8 and TRBJ2-2; D is possibly TRBD2 (6 bases). The V and J ends lost 5 bases and 2 bases respectively, with 9 bases between them. CDR3 length: 14 residues. CDR1 SGHVS and CDR2 FQNEAQ come from the germline V gene. In DNA, the CDR3 is TGTGCCAGCAGCCGAGGGACTAACACCGGGGAGCTGTTTTTT. Residues: CASSRGTNTGELFF.

This chain joins TRBV4-3 and TRBJ1-5; 7 bases line up with TRBD1. The trim removed 4 bases at V and 3 bases at J, leaving 6 bases unmatched. Germline CDR1 reads LGHNA; CDR2 reads YSLEER. CDR3 length: 15 amino acids. The CDR3 sequence: CASSPTQGINQPQHF. The CDR3 DNA sequence: TGCGCCAGCAGCCCCACACAGGGGATCAATCAGCCCCAGCATTTT.

The rearrangement uses TRBV7-8 and TRBJ1-3, with 8 bases matching TRBD1. The trim removed 4 bases at V and 4 bases at J, leaving 6 bases unmatched. From germline, CDR1 is SGHVS and CDR2 FQNEAQ. The CDR3 has 15 residues. The CDR3 reads CASSWDGTGGNTIYF. CDR3 bases: TGTGCCAGCAGCTGGGACGGGACAGGAGGAAACACCATATATTTT.

The genes are TRBV29-1 and TRBJ2-7; D call uncertain. The CDR3 runs 12 residues. The V gene lost 4 bases and the J gene lost 1 base, with 8 bases spanning the gap. The V gene's germline CDR1 is SQVTM and CDR2 ANQGSEA. The CDR3 coding sequence is TGCAGCGTTGCGGCGGTTTCCTACGAGCAGTACTTC. This encodes CSVAAVSYEQYF.

The chain recombines TRBV12-3 or TRBV12-4 with TRBJ1-1; D unclear. The CDR3 loop spans 13 amino acids. Trimming cost V 5 bases and J 2 bases, with 9 bases left between them. CDR3 sequence: CASSPFRNTEAFF. DNA for the CDR3: TGTGCCAGCAGTCCTTTTAGAAACACTGAAGCTTTCTTT.

J is TRBJ2-7 and V is TRBV29-1; 8 nucleotides agree with TRBD2. Germline V gene sequence: CDR1 SQVTM, CDR2 ANQGSEA. The V and J ends lost 3 bases and 3 bases, in that order; junction bases with no gene match: 7. The length of the CDR3 is 14 residues. This CDR3 reads CSVDVAGSDYEQYF. CDR3 coding DNA: TGCAGCGTTGATGTAGCGGGATCGGACTACGAGCAGTACTTC.

The gene calls are TRBV11-2 and TRBJ2-7; 10 nucleotides agree with TRBD1. Germline assignment: CDR1 SGHAT and CDR2 FQNNGV. V was pared by 6 bases and J by 1 base, with 9 bases of the junction left unmatched. This CDR3 is built from 16 residues. CDR3 DNA sequence: TGTGCCAGCAGGTCCTTCAGGGACAGGGGTTCCTACGAGCAGTACTTC. This translates into CASRSFRDRGSYEQYF.

This clone appeared once. The rearrangement links TRBV7-2 to TRBJ1-3; maybe TRBD1 (5 bases). CDR1 is SGHTA, CDR2 FQGNSA, per germline. The CDR3 runs to 15 residues. Between the trimmed V and J ends, which lost 6 bases and 2 bases, there was a span of 14 bases. The CDR3 loop is CASRPGVGAGNTIYF. CDR3 sequence (DNA): TGTGCCAGCAGACCGGGGGTAGGGGCTGGAAACACCATATATTTT.